A single T cell receptor beta chain is shown here with its context. The data stem from a study of control samples from healthy donors and cancer patients. V gave up 4 bases and J gave up 4 bases, with 6 bases separating them. The CDR3 is made up of 12 amino acids. CDR1 SNHLY and CDR2 FYNNEI come from the germline V gene. Libraries were prepared by immunoSEQ multiplex PCR; TCRdb keeps only in-frame clonotypes and omits some of them. The profile shows 45,000 or so clones, approximately 89% of them singletons. The receptor comes from a woman in her thirties or forties with head and neck cancer. The chain uses TRBV2 and TRBJ2-3; the D is unclear. What was sequenced was PBMCs. The CDR3 spells CASSVTPDTQYF. CDR3 DNA sequence: TGTGCCAGCAGTGTAACCCCAGATACGCAGTATTTT.